The source of this T cell receptor beta chain is a study of CXCR3-negative and CXCR3-positive naive CD8 T cells (dated by TCRdb to the late 2010s). A note on the overall study: In total, 130 million to 150 million TRB reads were obtained, or roughly 1.5 +/- 0.3 million reads per library. Data from roughly twelve donors, pooled across two independent experiments, went into the diversity and physicochemical repertoire analyses. The TRBV-TRBJ cluster analysis covered naive subsets from 5 donors and memory cells from 3 donors. The study at large found these results: Within the same donor, TRBV-TRBJ usage looked similar between naive CXCR3-negative and CXCR3-positive cells, but memory cells had distinct patterns. Surface CD5, linked to self-reactivity in mice, was comparable between naive subsets; TCR interaction strength was therefore also inferred from TRB CDR3 physicochemical properties. Compared with CXCR3-negative naive cells, CXCR3-positive naive cells had TRB CDR3s with higher hydrophobicity (lower Kidera factor 4), lower energy, and higher strength and volume indices. Because CXCR3 expression was partially decreased after cryopreservation, freshly isolated PBMCs were used for most assays. Both naive subsets had comparably high repertoire diversity, while memory CD8+ T cells had much lower repertoire diversity.

Each CD8+ T cell subset was flow-sorted in triplicate, with under 350,000 cells per subset placed directly into RLT lysis buffer. Naive CD8+ T cells were defined stringently as CD45RO-CCR7+CD27+CD95- to exclude memory contaminants. Peripheral blood mononuclear cells were isolated from buffy coats using standard density gradient centrifugation. Naive CXCR3-negative and CXCR3-positive CD8+ T cells were flow-sorted on a FACSAria III. Total RNA was extracted from sorted cells using an RNeasy Mini Kit. To note about this clonotype: Its antigen is unknown.

The listed sequencing device is NextSeq 550. The Human TCR Profiling Kit (MiLaboratory) was used to make UMI-labeled 5' RACE TRB cDNA libraries. cDNA synthesis used the entire amount of extracted RNA, and PCR amplification then used the entire amount of cDNA produced. Libraries were prepared in parallel with an identical number of PCR cycles. Under the source paper's analysis protocol: About 53,000 +/- 9,400 unique UMI-labeled TRB cDNA molecules per library were extracted with MIGEC and MiXCR, with at least two reads per UMI required. On average, each library contained roughly 40,000 +/- 10,000 functional in-frame TRB CDR3 nucleotide clonotypes without stop codons. After downsampling to 5000 UMI-labeled TRB molecules per sample, diversity metrics, including normalized Shannon-Wiener and Chao1, were computed in VDJtools. Clonotype-size-weighted physicochemical properties of the central five CDR3 residues (interaction energy, strength, volume and Kidera factor 4) were computed in VDJtools. Following TCRdb reprocessing, every CDR3 protein sequence forms one entry, and DNA is not provided. In this record, the V and J calls reflect TCRdb's handling and not the investigators' own analysis. This sample's table lists 150,000 or so distinct CDR3 sequences. 0.25% to 0.3% of the sample rests with the top ten.

The CDR3 runs 14 residues from the cysteine to the phenylalanine. No coding sequence is recorded. In the germline V gene, CDR1 corresponds to MGHDK and CDR2 to SYGVNS. This sequence uses TRBV25-1 and TRBJ2-5; TCRdb selects TRBD1, and the lack of DNA leaves this call unchecked. Sequencing input: naive CXCR3+ CD8+ T cells from blood. Explained via the paper, the cell subset or site label denotes: CD45RO-CCR7+CD27+CD95- naive CD8+ T cells expressing CXCR3 (TNR3+). The sequence came from a human donor in good health. Some clones in this sample may be carry-over from other donors' samples. The CDR3 is CASTNPVGAETQYF.